This TCR beta chain was recovered during a study of CD8 T cells in ankylosing spondylitis. TCRdb re-called the 5' RACE reads with MiXCR, one entry per CDR3 protein. The table has roughly 170,000 distinct CDR3 sequences, approximately 9.9% seen once. General study findings and limits: In the blood and synovial fluid of reactive arthritis, some motif variants had been previously reported.

As concerns this clonotype: Its antigen is still unknown.

Germline V gene sequence: CDR1 SNHLY, CDR2 FYNNEI. This CDR3 is built from 12 residues. Trimming took off 5 bases at V and 7 bases at J, with 12 bases between the two ends. This chain connects TRBV2 to TRBJ2-7, with D hard to call. The sample consisted of blood, either unsorted or a sorted T cell fraction (not recorded which). The source is a female donor with ankylosing spondylitis or in good health (not recorded which). CDR3 loop: CASSYTLREQYF. Here the CDR3 DNA reads TGTGCCAGCAGTTATACTCTTAGGGAGCAGTACTTC. The whole variable domain, remainder taken from reference TRBV2 and TRBJ2-7, is EPEVTQTPSHQVTQMGQEVILRCVPISNHLYFYWYRQILGQKVEFLVSFYNNEISEKSEIFDDQFSVERPDGSNFTLKIRSTKLEDSAMYFCASSYTLREQYFGPGTRLTVT.